This is a list of T cell receptor beta chains from one sample in a study of shared clonotypes between healthy human individuals. Only in-frame clones appear in the TCRdb table, and some are missing; sequencing was by immunoSEQ multiplex PCR. In the table there are 450,000 to 500,000 clones, 81% of which are singletons. Source material: PBMCs. The source of these receptors is a woman between 40 and 50 years old in good health. Some clones in this sample may be carry-over from other donors' samples. Each CDR3 is given with its conserved first and last residue. The D gene is left open where the match is weak. A row's size may be missing; if present it is once, few, many or a size class.

TRBJ2-7	14	TRBV2	-	TRBD2	CATKPGTSSYEQYF	TGTGCCACCAAACCCGGGACTAGCAGCTACGAGCAGTACTTC
TRBJ1-4	14	TRBV11-3	-	-	CASSLRRPEEKLFF	TGTGCCAGCAGTCTCAGGAGACCTGAGGAAAAACTGTTTTTT
TRBJ2-1	15	TRBV19	-	TRBD1	CASSIIGQGDNEQFF	TGTGCCAGTAGTATAATAGGACAGGGGGACAATGAGCAGTTCTTC
TRBJ2-7	11	TRBV6-6	few	-	CASGREYEQYF	TGTGCCAGTGGAAGGGAGTACGAGCAGTACTTC
TRBJ2-3	14	TRBV5-1	-	-	CASSLASDTDTQYF	TGCGCCAGCAGCTTGGCTAGCGACACAGATACGCAGTATTTT
TRBJ1-1	14	TRBV5-1	-	TRBD1	CASKPQGGGTEAFF	TGCGCCAGCAAGCCCCAGGGGGGAGGCACTGAAGCTTTCTTT
TRBJ2-7	15	TRBV11-2	-	-	CASSLEGGSSYEQYF	TGTGCCAGCAGCTTAGAAGGAGGGTCCTCCTACGAGCAGTACTTC
TRBJ2-1	17	TRBV28	many	TRBD1	CASSFGTAGDPYNEQFF	TGTGCCAGCAGTTTTGGGACAGCAGGGGACCCCTACAATGAGCAGTTCTTC
TRBJ2-7	14	TRBV27	-	-	CASSLGGGTYEQYF	TGTGCCAGCAGTTTGGGCGGAGGTACCTACGAGCAGTACTTC
TRBJ2-7	14	TRBV28	-	TRBD1	CASNQRDRGYEQYF	TGTGCCAGCAACCAGAGGGACAGGGGTTACGAGCAGTACTTC
TRBJ2-2	17	TRBV19	-	TRBD2	CASTPGTSGTDTGELFF	TGTGCCAGTACCCCGGGGACTAGCGGGACCGACACCGGGGAGCTGTTTTTT
TRBJ2-3	15	TRBV7-8	-	-	CASSPAGGNSDTQYF	TGTGCCAGCAGCCCGGCCGGCGGGAACTCAGATACGCAGTATTTT
TRBJ2-1	20	TRBV21-1	once	-	CASSLTRDPSIPRSYNEQFF	TGTGCCAGCAGTCTTACCAGGGACCCATCTATTCCCCGCTCCTACAATGAGCAGTTCTTC
TRBJ1-1	14	TRBV2	-	-	CASSLQRMNTEAFF	TGTGCCAGCTCCCTGCAGCGAATGAACACTGAAGCTTTCTTT
TRBJ1-1	14	TRBV5-1	-	-	CASSSARQSTEAFF	TGCGCCAGCAGCTCGGCCCGACAAAGCACTGAAGCTTTCTTT
TRBJ2-5	14	TRBV10-3	-	TRBD1	CAISPQGAAETQYF	TGTGCCATCAGTCCACAGGGGGCAGCTGAGACCCAGTACTTC
TRBJ1-5	15	TRBV4-2	-	-	CASSQDDRNNQPQHF	TGTGCCAGCAGCCAGGACGATAGGAACAATCAGCCCCAGCATTTT
TRBJ2-3	16	TRBV4-2	-	TRBD2	CASSQAEREATDTQYF	TGTGCCAGCAGCCAAGCTGAGCGGGAGGCCACAGATACGCAGTATTTT
TRBJ2-5	14	TRBV28	-	TRBD1	CASSFAGTGETQYF	TGTGCCAGCAGTTTTGCCGGGACAGGGGAGACCCAGTACTTC
TRBJ1-4	11	TRBV6-1	-	-	CASRVDEKLFF	TGTGCCAGCAGGGTTGATGAAAAACTGTTTTTT
TRBJ2-5	14	TRBV7-8	-	TRBD1	CASSPQGGVETQYF	TGTGCCAGCAGCCCACAGGGGGGCGTAGAGACCCAGTACTTC
TRBJ1-1	15	TRBV28	few	-	CASSEWGREKSEAFF	TGTGCCAGCAGTGAATGGGGCAGGGAGAAATCCGAAGCTTTCTTT
TRBJ2-1	13	TRBV4-1	-	-	CASSQDEAWEQFF	TGCGCCAGCAGCCAAGACGAGGCTTGGGAGCAGTTCTTC
TRBJ2-7	13	TRBV27	-	-	CASGRDLSYEQYF	TGTGCCAGCGGCCGGGACTTGTCCTACGAGCAGTACTTC
TRBJ2-1	15	TRBV28	-	-	CASSSQGLDYNEQFF	TGTGCCAGCAGTTCACAGGGTTTGGACTACAATGAGCAGTTCTTC
TRBJ2-7	15	TRBV10-3	-	-	CAISDPGGGSYEQYF	TGTGCCATCAGTGACCCAGGGGGAGGCTCCTACGAGCAGTACTTC
TRBJ2-5	13	TRBV29-1	-	-	CSVATGAGETQYF	TGCAGCGTTGCAACAGGGGCGGGGGAGACCCAGTACTTC
TRBJ2-3	16	TRBV18	-	TRBD2	CASSPPSGRLADTQYF	TGTGCCAGCTCACCACCGAGCGGGAGGTTGGCAGATACGCAGTATTTT
TRBJ1-5	18	TRBV7-6	-	-	CASSYSPRGRLGNQPQHF	TGTGCCAGCAGCTATAGCCCAAGGGGCAGGTTGGGCAATCAGCCCCAGCATTTT
TRBJ2-7	14	TRBV11-2	once	-	CASSARPRLDEQYF	TGTGCCAGCAGCGCCCGCCCTAGACTAGACGAGCAGTACTTC
TRBJ1-2	14	TRBV30	-	TRBD1	CAWSTSQGIWGYTF	TGTGCCTGGAGTACGTCACAGGGGATTTGGGGCTACACCTTC
TRBJ1-1	11	TRBV29-1	many	TRBD1	CSVSRQGAAFF	TGCAGCGTGTCGCGACAGGGCGCAGCTTTCTTT
TRBJ1-1	13	TRBV29-1	-	-	CSASEGGNTEAFF	TGCAGCGCTTCTGAGGGGGGGAACACTGAAGCTTTCTTT
TRBJ2-2	16	TRBV18	-	-	CASSPNTGTNTGELFF	TGTGCCAGCTCACCCAACACCGGTACGAACACCGGGGAGCTGTTTTTT
TRBJ2-2	13	TRBV28	once	-	CASSLQNTGELFF	TGTGCCAGCAGTTTGCAGAACACCGGGGAGCTGTTTTTT
TRBJ1-1	13	TRBV7-7	-	-	CASSLAWGTEAFF	TGTGCTAGCAGCTTAGCCTGGGGAACTGAAGCTTTCTTT
TRBJ2-3	14	TRBV29-1	-	-	CSVGYPTRTDTQYF	TGCAGCGTTGGTTACCCCACCCGCACAGATACGCAGTATTTT
TRBJ2-3	14	TRBV27	-	TRBD2	CASSPTSVTDTQYF	TGTGCCAGCAGTCCGACTAGCGTAACAGATACGCAGTATTTT
TRBJ1-1	14	TRBV18	-	-	CASSPTQVDTEAFF	TGTGCCAGCTCACCAACTCAAGTTGACACTGAAGCTTTCTTT
TRBJ2-4	16	TRBV21-1	-	-	CASSKEARLAKNIQYF	TGTGCCAGCAGCAAAGAAGCGCGACTAGCCAAAAACATTCAGTACTTC
TRBJ2-7	12	TRBV5-1	many	TRBD2	CASSLTSVEQYF	TGCGCCAGCAGCTTGACTAGCGTCGAGCAGTACTTC
TRBJ1-5	12	TRBV29-1	-	-	CSVRLGNQPQHF	TGCAGCGTTCGACTGGGCAATCAGCCCCAGCATTTT
TRBJ2-1	15	TRBV6-1	-	-	CASIRSGNSYNEQFF	TGTGCCAGCATCCGCAGCGGTAACTCCTACAATGAGCAGTTCTTC
TRBJ1-2	13	TRBV28	-	-	CASSPPGYFGYTF	TGTGCCAGCAGCCCGCCGGGATACTTTGGCTACACCTTC
TRBJ1-5	14	TRBV19	-	TRBD1	CASSPDRDNQPQHF	TGTGCCAGTAGCCCCGACAGGGACAATCAGCCCCAGCATTTT
TRBJ1-1	14	TRBV4-3	many	TRBD1	CASSHGTVNTEAFF	TGCGCCAGCAGCCACGGGACAGTGAACACTGAAGCTTTCTTT
TRBJ2-1	15	TRBV2	-	-	CASSEGGGSYNEQFF	TGTGCCAGCAGTGAAGGGGGAGGCTCCTACAATGAGCAGTTCTTC
TRBJ1-1	16	TRBV18	-	TRBD1	CASSPGPTGGNTEAFF	TGTGCCAGCTCACCAGGGCCGACAGGGGGGAACACTGAAGCTTTCTTT